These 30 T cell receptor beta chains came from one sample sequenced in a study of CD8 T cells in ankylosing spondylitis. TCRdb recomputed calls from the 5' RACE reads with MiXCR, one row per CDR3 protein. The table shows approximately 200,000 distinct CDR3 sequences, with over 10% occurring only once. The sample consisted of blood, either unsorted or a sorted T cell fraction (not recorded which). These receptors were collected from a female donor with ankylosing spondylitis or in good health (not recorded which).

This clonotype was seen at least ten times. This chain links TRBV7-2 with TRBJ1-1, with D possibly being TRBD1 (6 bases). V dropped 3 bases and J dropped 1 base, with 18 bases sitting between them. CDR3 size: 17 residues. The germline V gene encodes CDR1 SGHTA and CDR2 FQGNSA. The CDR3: CASSFPLEGVTNTEAFF. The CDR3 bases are TGTGCCAGCAGCTTTCCTTTAGAGGGGGTTACGAACACTGAAGCTTTCTTT.

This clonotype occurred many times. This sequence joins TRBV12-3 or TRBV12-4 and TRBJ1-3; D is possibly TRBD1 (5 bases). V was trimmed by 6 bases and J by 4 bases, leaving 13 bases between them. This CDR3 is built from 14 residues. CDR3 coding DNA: TGTGCCAGCAGCTACGGGACGCCAGGAAACACCATATATTTT. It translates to CASSYGTPGNTIYF.

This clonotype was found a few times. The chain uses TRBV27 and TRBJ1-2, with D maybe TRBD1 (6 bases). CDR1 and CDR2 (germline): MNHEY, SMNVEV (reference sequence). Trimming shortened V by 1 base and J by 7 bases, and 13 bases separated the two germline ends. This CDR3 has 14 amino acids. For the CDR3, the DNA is TGTGCCAGCAGTTTATGGAACAGGGATGGTGGCTACACCTTC. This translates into CASSLWNRDGGYTF.

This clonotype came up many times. The CDR3 spells CASSPGQYAQYF. The CDR3 DNA reads as TGTGCCAGCAGCCCGGGACAATATGCGCAGTATTTT. The chain is built from TRBV5-6 and TRBJ2-3, with a tentative D call TRBD1 (6 bases). The CDR3 runs to 12 residues. V lost 4 bases and J 10 bases, leaving 13 bases between the germline ends. Germline values: CDR1 SGHDT, CDR2 YYEEEE.

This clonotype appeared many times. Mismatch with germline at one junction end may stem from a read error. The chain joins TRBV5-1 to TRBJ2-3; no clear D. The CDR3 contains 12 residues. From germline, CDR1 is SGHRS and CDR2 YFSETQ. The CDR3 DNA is TGTGCCAGCAGTCTCAATACAGATACGCAGTATTTT. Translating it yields CASSLNTDTQYF. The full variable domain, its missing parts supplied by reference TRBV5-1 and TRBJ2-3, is KAGVTQTPRYLIKTRGQQVTLSCSPISGHRSVSWYQQTPGQGLQFLFEYFSETQRNKGNFPGRFSGRQFSNSRSEMNVSTLELGDSALYLCASSLNTDTQYFGPGTRLTVL.

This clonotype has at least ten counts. The CDR3 DNA sequence: TGTGCCACCAGTGATTCAAGCGGGAGGAAGTACAATGAGCAGTTCTTC. It translates to CATSDSSGRKYNEQFF. V is TRBV24-1 and J is TRBJ2-1; 9 bases match TRBD2. CDR1 is KGHDR, CDR2 SFDVKD, per germline. V dropped 2 bases and J dropped 4; count of bases not matched to a gene: 5. CDR3 length equals 16 residues.

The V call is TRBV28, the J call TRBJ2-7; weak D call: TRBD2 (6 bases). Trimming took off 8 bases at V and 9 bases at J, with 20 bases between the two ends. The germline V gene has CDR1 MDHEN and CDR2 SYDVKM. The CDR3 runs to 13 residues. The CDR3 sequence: CASGLQEFHAQYF. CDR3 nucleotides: TGTGCCAGCGGACTACAGGAATTCCACGCGCAGTACTTC. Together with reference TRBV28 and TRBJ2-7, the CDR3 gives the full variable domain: DVKVTQSSRYLVKRTGEKVFLECVQDMDHENMFWYRQDPGLGLRLIYFSYDVKMKEKGDIPEGYSVSREKKERFSLILESASTNQTSMYLCASGLQEFHAQYFGPGTRLTVT.

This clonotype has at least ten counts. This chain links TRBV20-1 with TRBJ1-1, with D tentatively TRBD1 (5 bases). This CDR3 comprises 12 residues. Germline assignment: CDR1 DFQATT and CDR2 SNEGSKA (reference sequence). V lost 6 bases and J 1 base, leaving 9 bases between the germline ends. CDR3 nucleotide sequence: TGCAGTGCCGACGACAGGAACACTGAAGCTTTCTTT. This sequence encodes CSADDRNTEAFF.

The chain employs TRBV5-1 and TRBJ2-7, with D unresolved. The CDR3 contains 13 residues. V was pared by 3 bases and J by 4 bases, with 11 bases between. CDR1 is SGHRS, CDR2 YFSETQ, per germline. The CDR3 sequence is CASSSGGFYEQYF. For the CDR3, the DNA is TGCGCCAGCAGCTCGGGTGGATTTTACGAGCAGTACTTC.

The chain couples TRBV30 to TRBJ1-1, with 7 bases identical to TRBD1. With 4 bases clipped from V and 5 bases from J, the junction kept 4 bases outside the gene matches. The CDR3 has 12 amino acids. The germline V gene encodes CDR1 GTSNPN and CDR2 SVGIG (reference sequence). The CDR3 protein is CAWTAGGTEAFF. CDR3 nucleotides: TGTGCCTGGACGGCAGGGGGAACTGAAGCTTTCTTT.

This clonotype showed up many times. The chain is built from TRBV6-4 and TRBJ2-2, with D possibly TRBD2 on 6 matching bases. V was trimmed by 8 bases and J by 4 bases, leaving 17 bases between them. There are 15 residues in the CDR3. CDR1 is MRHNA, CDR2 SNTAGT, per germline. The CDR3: CASGDSGESTGELFF. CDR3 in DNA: TGTGCCAGCGGGGATTCGGGGGAAAGCACCGGGGAGCTGTTTTTT.

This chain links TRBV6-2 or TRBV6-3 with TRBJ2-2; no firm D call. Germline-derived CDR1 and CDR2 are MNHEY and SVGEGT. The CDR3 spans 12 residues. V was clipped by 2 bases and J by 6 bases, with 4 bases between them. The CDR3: CASSYVAGELFF. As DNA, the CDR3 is TGTGCCAGCAGTTACGTAGCCGGGGAGCTGTTTTTT.

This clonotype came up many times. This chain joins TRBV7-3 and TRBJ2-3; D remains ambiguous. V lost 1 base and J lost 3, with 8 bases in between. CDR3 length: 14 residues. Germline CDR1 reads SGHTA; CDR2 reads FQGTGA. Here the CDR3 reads CASSLSSPTDTQYF. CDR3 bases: TGTGCCAGCAGCTTAAGCTCCCCAACAGATACGCAGTATTTT.

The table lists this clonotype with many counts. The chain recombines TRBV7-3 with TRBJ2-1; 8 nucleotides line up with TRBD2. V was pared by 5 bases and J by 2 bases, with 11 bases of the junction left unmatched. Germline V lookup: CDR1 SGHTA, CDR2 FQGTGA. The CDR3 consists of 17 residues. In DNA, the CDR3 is TGTGCCAGCAGCCTACGGGGGGGGCGCGGAACCTACAATGAGCAGTTCTTC. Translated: CASSLRGGRGTYNEQFF.

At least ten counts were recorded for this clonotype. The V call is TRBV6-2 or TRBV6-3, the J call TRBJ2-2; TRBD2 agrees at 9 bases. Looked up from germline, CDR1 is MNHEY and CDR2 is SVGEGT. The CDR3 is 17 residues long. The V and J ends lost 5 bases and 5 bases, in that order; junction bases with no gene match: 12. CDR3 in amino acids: CASSPSPGLARTGELFF. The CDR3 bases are TGTGCCAGCAGTCCGTCCCCCGGACTAGCGAGAACCGGGGAGCTGTTTTTT.

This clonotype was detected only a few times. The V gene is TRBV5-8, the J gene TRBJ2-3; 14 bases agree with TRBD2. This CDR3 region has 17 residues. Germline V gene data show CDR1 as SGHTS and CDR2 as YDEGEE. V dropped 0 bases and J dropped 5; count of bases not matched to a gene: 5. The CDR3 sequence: CASSLEGTSGSGDTQYF. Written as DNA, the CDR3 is TGTGCCAGCAGCTTGGAAGGGACTAGCGGGAGCGGAGATACGCAGTATTTT.

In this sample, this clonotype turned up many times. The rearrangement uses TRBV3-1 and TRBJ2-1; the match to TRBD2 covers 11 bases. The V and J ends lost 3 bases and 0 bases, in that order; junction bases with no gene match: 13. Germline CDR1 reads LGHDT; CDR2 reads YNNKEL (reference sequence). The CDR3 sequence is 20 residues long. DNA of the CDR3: TGTGCCAGCAGCCACTTGTTGACTAGCGGGGCTATTAGCTCCTACAATGAGCAGTTCTTC. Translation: CASSHLLTSGAISSYNEQFF.

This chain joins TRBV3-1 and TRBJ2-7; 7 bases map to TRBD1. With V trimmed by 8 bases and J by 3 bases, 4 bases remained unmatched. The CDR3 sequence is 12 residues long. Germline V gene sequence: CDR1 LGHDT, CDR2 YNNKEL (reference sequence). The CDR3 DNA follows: TGTGCCAGCCGGGACAGCCACTACGAGCAGTACTTC. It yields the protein CASRDSHYEQYF.

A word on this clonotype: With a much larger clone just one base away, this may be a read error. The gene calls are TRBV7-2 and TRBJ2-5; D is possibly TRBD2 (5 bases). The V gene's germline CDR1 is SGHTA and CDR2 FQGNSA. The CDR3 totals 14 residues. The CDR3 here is CASSLPGNQEAQYF. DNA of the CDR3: TGTGCCAGCAGCTTACCGGGGAACCAAGAGGCCCAGTACTTC.

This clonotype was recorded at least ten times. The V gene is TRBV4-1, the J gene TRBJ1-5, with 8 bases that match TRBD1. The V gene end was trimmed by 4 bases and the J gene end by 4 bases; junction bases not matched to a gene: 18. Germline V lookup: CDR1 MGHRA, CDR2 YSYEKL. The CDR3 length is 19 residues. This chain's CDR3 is CASSPGSGGPVLWNQPQHF. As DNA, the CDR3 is TGCGCCAGCAGCCCCGGGTCAGGGGGCCCCGTATTGTGGAATCAGCCCCAGCATTTT.

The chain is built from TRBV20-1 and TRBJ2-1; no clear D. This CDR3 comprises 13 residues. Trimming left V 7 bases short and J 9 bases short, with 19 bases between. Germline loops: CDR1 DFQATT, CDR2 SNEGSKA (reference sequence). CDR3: CSGDRAPFIEQFF. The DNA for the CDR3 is TGCAGTGGTGACCGGGCCCCCTTCATTGAGCAGTTCTTC.

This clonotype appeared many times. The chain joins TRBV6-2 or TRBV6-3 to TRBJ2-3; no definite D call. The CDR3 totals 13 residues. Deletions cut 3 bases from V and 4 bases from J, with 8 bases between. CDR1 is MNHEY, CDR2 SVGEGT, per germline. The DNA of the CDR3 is TGTGCCAGCAGTTATTGGGTGGCAGATACGCAGTATTTT. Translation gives CASSYWVADTQYF.

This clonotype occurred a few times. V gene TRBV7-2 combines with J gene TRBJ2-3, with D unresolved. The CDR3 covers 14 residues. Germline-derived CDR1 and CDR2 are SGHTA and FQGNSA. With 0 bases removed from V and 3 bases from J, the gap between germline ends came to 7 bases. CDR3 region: CASSLAKITDTQYF. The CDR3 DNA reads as TGTGCCAGCAGCTTAGCTAAGATAACAGATACGCAGTATTTT. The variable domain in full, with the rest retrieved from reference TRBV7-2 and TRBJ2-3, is GAGVSQSPSNKVTEKGKDVELRCDPISGHTALYWYRQSLGQGLEFLIYFQGNSAPDKSGLPSDRFSAERTGGSVSTLTIQRTQQEDSAVYLCASSLAKITDTQYFGPGTRLTVL.

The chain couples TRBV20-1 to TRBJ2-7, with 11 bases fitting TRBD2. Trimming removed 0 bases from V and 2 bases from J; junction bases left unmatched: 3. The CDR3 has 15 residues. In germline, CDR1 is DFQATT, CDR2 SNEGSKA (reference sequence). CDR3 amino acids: CSARELAGGAYEQYF. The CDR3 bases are TGCAGTGCTAGAGAGCTAGCGGGAGGAGCCTACGAGCAGTACTTC.

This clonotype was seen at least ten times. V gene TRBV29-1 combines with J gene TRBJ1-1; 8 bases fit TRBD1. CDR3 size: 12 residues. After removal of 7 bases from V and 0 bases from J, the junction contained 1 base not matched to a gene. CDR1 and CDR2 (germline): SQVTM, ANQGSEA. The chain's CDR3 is CSAGQVNTEAFF. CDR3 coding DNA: TGCAGCGCGGGACAGGTGAACACTGAAGCTTTCTTT.

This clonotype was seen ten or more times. CDR3 sequence (DNA): TGTGCCAGCAGTGACGGAGCGGGATCCGGGGAGCTGTTTTTT. Translating gives CASSDGAGSGELFF. The rearrangement joins TRBV6-4 to TRBJ2-2; 7 bases fit TRBD2. The germline V gene has CDR1 MRHNA and CDR2 SNTAGT. The CDR3 extends over 14 amino acids. Trimming removed 2 bases from V and 6 bases from J; junction bases left unmatched: 3.

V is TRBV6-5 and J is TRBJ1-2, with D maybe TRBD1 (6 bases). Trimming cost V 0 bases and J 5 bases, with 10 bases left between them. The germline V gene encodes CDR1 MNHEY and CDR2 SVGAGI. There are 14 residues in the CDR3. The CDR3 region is CASSYSGQTYGYTF. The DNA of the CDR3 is TGTGCCAGCAGTTACTCGGGACAAACATATGGCTACACCTTC.

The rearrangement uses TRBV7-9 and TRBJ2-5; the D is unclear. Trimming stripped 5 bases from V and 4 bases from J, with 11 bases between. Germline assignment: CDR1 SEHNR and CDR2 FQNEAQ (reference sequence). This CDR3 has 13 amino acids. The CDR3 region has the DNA TGTGCCAGCAGCGCAGCCGCAGGAGAGACCCAGTACTTC. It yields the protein CASSAAAGETQYF.

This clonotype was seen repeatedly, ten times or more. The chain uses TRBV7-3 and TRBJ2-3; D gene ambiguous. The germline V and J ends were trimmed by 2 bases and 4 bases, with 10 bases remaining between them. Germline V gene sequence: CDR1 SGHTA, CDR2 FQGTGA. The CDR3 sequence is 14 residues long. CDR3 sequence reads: CASSLGSWPDTQYF. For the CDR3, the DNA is TGTGCCAGCAGCTTAGGTTCTTGGCCAGATACGCAGTATTTT. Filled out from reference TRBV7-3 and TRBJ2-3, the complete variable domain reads GAGVSQTPSNKVTEKGKYVELRCDPISGHTALYWYRQSLGQGPEFLIYFQGTGAADDSGLPNDRFFAVRPEGSVSTLKIQRTERGDSAVYLCASSLGSWPDTQYFGPGTRLTVL.

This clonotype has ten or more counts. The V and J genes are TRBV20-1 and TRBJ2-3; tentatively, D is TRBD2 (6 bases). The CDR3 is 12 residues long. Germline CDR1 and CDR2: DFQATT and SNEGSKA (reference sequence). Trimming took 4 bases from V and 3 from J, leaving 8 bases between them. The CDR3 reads CSATGLTDTQYF. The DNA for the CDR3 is TGCAGTGCTACAGGACTAACAGATACGCAGTATTTT.